The 6 T cell receptor beta chains reported below all come from one sample, sequenced in a study of cytomegalovirus exposure and HLA in healthy donors. The PCR was carried out with 60 Vbeta primers and 13 Jbeta primers. Measured with immunoSEQ multiplex PCR; TCRdb has only the in-frame clones, and not every one. The data contain roughly 150,000 clones, more than 70% of them singletons. Input material: PBMCs. The receptors were gathered from a male donor in good health and CMV-seronegative.

This chain links TRBV28 with TRBJ1-1, with D maybe TRBD1 (5 bases). The CDR3 runs 15 residues. The V gene's germline CDR1 is MDHEN and CDR2 SYDVKM. V was shortened by 5 bases and J by 0 bases, with 13 bases between the two germline ends. CDR3 nucleotide sequence: TGTGCCAGCAGTCTGGGGGGACGGTTGAACACTGAAGCTTTCTTT. Its translation is CASSLGGRLNTEAFF.

V usage is TRBV5-8 and J usage is TRBJ1-2, with D perhaps matching TRBD1 (5 bases). Deletions cut 0 bases from V and 5 bases from J, with 8 bases between. Germline CDR1 SGHTS, CDR2 YDEGEE. The CDR3 has 13 residues. CDR3 in amino acids: CASSLVDIYGYTF. The CDR3 bases are TGTGCCAGCAGCTTGGTGGACATTTATGGCTACACCTTC. Filled out from reference TRBV5-8 and TRBJ1-2, the complete variable domain reads EAGVTQSPTHLIKTRGQQATLRCSPISGHTSVYWYQQALGLGLQFLLWYDEGEERNRGNFPPRFSGRQFPNYSSELNVNALELEDSALYLCASSLVDIYGYTFGSGTRLTVV.

V usage is TRBV21-1 and J usage is TRBJ1-2. TRBV21-1 is given as a pseudogene. The CDR3 contains 13 residues. The CDR3 is CASSKEPGWGYTF. The CDR3 region has the DNA TGTGCCAGCAGCAAAGAGCCTGGTTGGGGCTACACCTTC.

The J gene is TRBJ1-1, the V gene TRBV29-1; 7 positions match TRBD1. Germline CDR1 is SQVTM and CDR2 is ANQGSEA. Germline trimming cut 1 base from V and 7 bases from J; bases unmatched to any gene: 3. The CDR3 has 12 residues. CDR3 amino acids: CSVEGRGNEAFF. CDR3 nucleotides: TGCAGCGTTGAAGGCAGGGGGAATGAAGCTTTCTTT.

The chain has TRBV15 and TRBJ1-1, with 8 bases aligning to TRBD1. CDR1 is LNHNV, CDR2 YYDKDF, per germline (reference sequence). The V and J ends lost 6 bases and 10 bases, in that order; junction bases with no gene match: 10. The CDR3 covers 13 residues. The CDR3 reads CATRKGQGLTAFF. DNA of the CDR3: TGTGCCACCAGGAAAGGACAGGGTCTGACAGCTTTCTTT.

The chain employs TRBV10-3 and TRBJ1-5; 7 bases align to TRBD1. The CDR3 consists of 14 residues. V lost 5 bases, J lost 1 base, and 2 bases stayed unmatched. Looked up from germline, CDR1 is ENHRY and CDR2 is SYGVKD. Here the CDR3 reads CAISSDRSNQPQHF. CDR3 DNA sequence: TGTGCCATCAGTTCGGACAGGAGCAATCAGCCCCAGCATTTT.